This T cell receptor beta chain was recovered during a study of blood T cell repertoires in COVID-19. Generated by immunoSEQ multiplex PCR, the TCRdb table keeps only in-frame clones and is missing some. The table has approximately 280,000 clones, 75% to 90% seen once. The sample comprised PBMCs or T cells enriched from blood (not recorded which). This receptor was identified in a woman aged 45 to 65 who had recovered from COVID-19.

The CDR3 DNA reads TGTGCCAGCAGCCCCTGGGCGGGGTACACTGAAGCTTTCTTT. As protein: CASSPWAGYTEAFF. This sequence joins TRBV5-8 and TRBJ1-1; D unresolved. Trimming stripped 4 bases from V and 3 bases from J, with 13 bases between. The CDR3 spans 14 residues. The germline CDR1 and CDR2 sequences are SGHTS and YDEGEE.